This passage covers 18 T cell receptor beta chains from one sample sequenced in a study of cytomegalovirus exposure and HLA in healthy donors. 60 Vbeta and 13 Jbeta primers were used in PCR. Measured with immunoSEQ multiplex PCR; TCRdb has only the in-frame clones, and not every one. The sample lists roughly 170,000 clones, 70% to 80% occurring once. Sequencing was carried out using PBMCs. Every receptor here comes from a young man in good health and CMV-seronegative.

This chain joins TRBV6-5 and TRBJ2-7; 12 nucleotides align to TRBD1. There are 14 residues in the CDR3. V lost 6 bases, J lost 7 bases, and 7 bases stayed unmatched. The germline gives CDR1 MNHEY, CDR2 SVGAGI. The CDR3 nucleotides read TGTGCCAGCAGACCGGGACAGGGGGCGCGGGAGCAGTACTTC. Amino acid sequence: CASRPGQGAREQYF.

The chain uses TRBV29-1 and TRBJ1-6, with 9 bases that match TRBD1. CDR3 size: 13 residues. V shed 7 bases, J shed 5 bases, and the junction held 3 bases outside the gene matches. Germline-derived CDR1 and CDR2 are SQVTM and ANQGSEA. This CDR3 is CSARQGDNSPLHF. CDR3 nucleotide sequence: TGCAGCGCCCGACAGGGGGATAATTCACCCCTCCACTTT.

The rearrangement joins TRBV5-1 to TRBJ2-7; the D gene is possibly TRBD2 (7 bases). V was cut by 0 bases and J by 2 bases, with 15 bases left in between. Germline V gene data show CDR1 as SGHRS and CDR2 as YFSETQ. This CDR3 contains 16 residues. CDR3 sequence (DNA): TGCGCCAGCAGCTTGGAGGCGGGGGCTTCGACCTACGAGCAGTACTTC. Translated: CASSLEAGASTYEQYF.

The CDR3 sequence: CASSERGGTTGDYYEQYF. The CDR3 DNA is TGTGCCAGCAGTGAAAGGGGGGGGACGACAGGGGACTACTACGAGCAGTACTTC. This chain joins TRBV2 and TRBJ2-7; possibly TRBD1 for D (8 bases). The CDR3 consists of 18 residues. V was shortened by 2 bases and J by 3 bases, with 23 bases between the two germline ends. CDR1 SNHLY and CDR2 FYNNEI come from the germline V gene.

As for this clone: A read error may produce the germline difference seen at one junction end. CDR3 bases: TGTGCCAGCAGTTTAGTGGGAGCCAGAAACATTCAGTACTTC. It is translated as CASSLVGARNIQYF. The gene calls are TRBV27 and TRBJ2-4; tentative D call: TRBD2 (5 bases). The CDR3 is 14 amino acids. CDR1 is MNHEY and CDR2 is SMNVEV in the germline V gene (reference sequence).

The rearrangement links TRBV7-9 to TRBJ2-1; no reliable D call. Germline V lookup: CDR1 SEHNR, CDR2 FQNEAQ (reference sequence). CDR3 length equals 12 residues. Trimming shortened V by 2 bases and J by 10 bases, and 9 bases separated the two germline ends. In DNA, the CDR3 is TGTGCCAGCAGCTTAAATGGCCCGGAGCAGTTCTTC. As protein: CASSLNGPEQFF.

This sequence joins TRBV15 and TRBJ1-5; possibly TRBD1 for D (5 bases). There are 16 residues in the CDR3. Trimming left V 0 bases short and J 7 bases short, with 16 bases between. The germline gives CDR1 LNHNV, CDR2 YYDKDF (reference sequence). The CDR3 DNA reads as TGTGCCACCAGCAGAGATCGGCAGGGAGGGTCGCAGCCCCAGCATTTT. This sequence encodes CATSRDRQGGSQPQHF.

The chain couples TRBV11-3 to TRBJ2-1; D may be TRBD2 (6 bases). CDR1 and CDR2 from the germline V gene are SGHNT and YENEEA. The CDR3 contains 18 residues. Trimming removed 6 bases at V and 7 bases at J, with 28 bases between. The CDR3 reads CASSLSGWASSRGNEQFF. CDR3 DNA: TGTGCCAGCAGTTTGAGCGGGTGGGCTTCTTCAAGGGGAAATGAGCAGTTCTTC.

This clone was detected a few times. V is TRBV30 and J is TRBJ1-2, with D unresolved. The CDR3 length is 14 residues. Between the trimmed V and J ends, which lost 0 bases and 4 bases, there was a span of 12 bases. Per the germline V gene, CDR1 is GTSNPN and CDR2 is SVGIG (reference sequence). The CDR3 is CAWSVGRSAYGYTF. The CDR3 DNA reads TGTGCCTGGAGTGTAGGGAGGTCGGCCTATGGCTACACCTTC.

This clone showed up just a few times. The rearrangement joins TRBV4-1 to TRBJ1-5, with 9 bases matching TRBD1. Germline CDR1 MGHRA, CDR2 YSYEKL. The junction had 3 bases not matched to a gene; V was cut back by 3 bases and J by 3 bases. The CDR3 consists of 15 residues. CDR3: CASSQWTGDNQPQHF. The CDR3 DNA reads as TGCGCCAGCAGCCAGTGGACAGGGGACAATCAGCCCCAGCATTTT.

There are a few counts of this clone. This rearrangement joins TRBV7-9 to TRBJ1-6; D is perhaps TRBD1 (6 bases). The CDR3 length is 14 residues. Germline values: CDR1 SEHNR, CDR2 FQNEAQ (reference sequence). V dropped 2 bases and J dropped 9 bases, with 11 bases sitting between them. The CDR3 sequence: CASSLTQGTSPLHF. Here the CDR3 DNA reads TGTGCCAGCAGCTTAACGCAGGGGACTTCACCCCTCCACTTT.

Details on this clone: Other DNA sequences in this sample translate to the same CDR3. The CDR3 loop is CAWSVLGGWGYTF. In DNA, the CDR3 is TGTGCCTGGAGTGTACTGGGAGGATGGGGCTACACCTTC. V usage is TRBV30 and J usage is TRBJ1-2, with D uncertain. The length of the CDR3 is 13 residues. Germline V CDR1 and CDR2: GTSNPN, SVGIG (reference sequence). V was clipped by 0 bases and J by 8 bases, with 13 bases between them.

V and J are TRBV5-1 and TRBJ1-2; TRBD1 aligns across 7 bases. The length of the CDR3 is 14 residues. Trimming removed 4 bases from V and 4 bases from J; junction bases left unmatched: 7. CDR1 and CDR2 (germline): SGHRS, YFSETQ. CDR3 sequence reads: CASSTGQDAYGYTF. The CDR3 DNA follows: TGCGCCAGCAGCACCGGACAGGACGCCTATGGCTACACCTTC. The complete variable domain, with remaining parts taken from reference TRBV5-1 and TRBJ1-2, reads KAGVTQTPRYLIKTRGQQVTLSCSPISGHRSVSWYQQTPGQGLQFLFEYFSETQRNKGNFPGRFSGRQFSNSRSEMNVSTLELGDSALYLCASSTGQDAYGYTFGSGTRLTVV.

The V gene is TRBV10-3, the J gene TRBJ2-7; 14 bases map to TRBD2. CDR3 length: 15 amino acids. Germline CDR1 reads ENHRY; CDR2 reads SYGVKD. Trimming at V came to 7 bases and at J to 6 bases, leaving 8 bases not matched to a gene. This CDR3 is CAINRLAGGPAEQYF. The CDR3 nucleotides read TGTGCCATCAACCGACTAGCGGGAGGGCCAGCCGAGCAGTACTTC.

The chain couples TRBV6-5 to TRBJ1-2; 9 positions agree with TRBD1. The CDR3 is 15 residues long. CDR1 MNHEY and CDR2 SVGAGI come from the germline V gene. V lost 6 bases and J lost 4; bases outside the gene matches: 9. CDR3 sequence: CASSAGTGSGYGYTF. CDR3 DNA: TGTGCCAGCAGCGCCGGGACAGGGTCAGGCTATGGCTACACCTTC.

The count of this clone is one. V gene TRBV7-9 combines with J gene TRBJ1-2; 7 nucleotides match TRBD1. V dropped 4 bases and J dropped 9; count of bases not matched to a gene: 8. The CDR3 totals 13 residues. Germline CDR1 is SEHNR and CDR2 is FQNEAQ (reference sequence). The CDR3 DNA reads TGTGCCAGCAGCTCCAGGACAGGTCACCGCTACACCTTC. Its protein is CASSSRTGHRYTF.

The rearrangement joins TRBV7-3 to TRBJ2-7; 10 nucleotides line up with TRBD2. V gave up 0 bases and J gave up 4 bases; unmatched junction bases: 3. The CDR3 extends over 15 amino acids. Germline CDR1 and CDR2: SGHTA and FQGTGA. CDR3 in DNA: TGTGCCAGCAGCTTAACTAGCGGGGGGTCTTACGAGCAGTACTTC. It specifies CASSLTSGGSYEQYF.

The rearrangement links TRBV7-8 to TRBJ1-2; D is perhaps TRBD1 (5 bases). Trimming cost V 5 bases and J 1 base, with 17 bases left between them. Germline V gene data show CDR1 as SGHVS and CDR2 as FQNEAQ. The CDR3 is made up of 16 amino acids. The CDR3 nucleotides read TGTGCCAGCAGCCTACCGGGGTGGGGGGATAACTATGGCTACACCTTC. It codes for CASSLPGWGDNYGYTF. Variable domain in full (rest from reference TRBV7-8 and TRBJ1-2): GAGVSQSPRYKVAKRGQDVALRCDPISGHVSLFWYQQALGQGPEFLTYFQNEAQLDKSGLPSDRFFAERPEGSVSTLKIQRTQQEDSAVYLCASSLPGWGDNYGYTFGSGTRLTVV.